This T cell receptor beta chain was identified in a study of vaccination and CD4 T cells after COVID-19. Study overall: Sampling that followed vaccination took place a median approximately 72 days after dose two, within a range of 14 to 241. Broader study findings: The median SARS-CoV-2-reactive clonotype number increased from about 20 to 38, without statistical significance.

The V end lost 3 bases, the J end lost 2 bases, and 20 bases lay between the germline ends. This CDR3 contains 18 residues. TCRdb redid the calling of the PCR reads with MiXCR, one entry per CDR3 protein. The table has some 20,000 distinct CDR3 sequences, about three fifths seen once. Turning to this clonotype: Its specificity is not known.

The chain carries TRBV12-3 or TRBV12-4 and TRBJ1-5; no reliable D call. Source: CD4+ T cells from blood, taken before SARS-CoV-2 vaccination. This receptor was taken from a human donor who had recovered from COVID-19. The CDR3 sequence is CASSLSGWGEFGNQPQHF. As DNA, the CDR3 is TGTGCCAGCAGTTTGAGTGGGTGGGGTGAATTTGGCAATCAGCCCCAGCATTTT.